This T cell receptor (beta chain) was sequenced during a study of blood T cell repertoires in COVID-19. Clones were read by immunoSEQ multiplex PCR, and TCRdb kept only the in-frame ones, dropping some. This sample has 9,500 to 12,000 clones, with 87% found just once. The CDR3 spans 16 residues. V gave up 6 bases and J gave up 9 bases; unmatched junction bases: 17. In germline, CDR1 is SGHTA, CDR2 FQGNSA. Sequencing was done on a sample of peripheral blood. This clonotype was obtained from a man aged 25 to 40 with active or convalescent COVID-19. The chain carries TRBV7-2 and TRBJ2-5; 9 positions match TRBD2. CDR3 nucleotides: TGTGCCAGCAGTCCTCCTGGGGCGGGGGGGCCGAGATCCCAGTACTTC. This codes for CASSPPGAGGPRSQYF.